The entry below describes one TCR beta chain. This table comes from immunoSEQ multiplex PCR, and its TCRdb copy is limited to in-frame clones, with some not included. The sample has 25,000 to 40,000 clones; roughly 87% are singletons. These data come from a study of T cell changes during pregnancy in multiple sclerosis. The CDR3 extends over 17 amino acids. Trimming stripped 4 bases from V and 0 bases from J, with 18 bases between. Germline V gives CDR1 MGHRA, CDR2 YSYEKL. Material: CD8+ T cells from peripheral blood mononuclear cells, obtained in the third trimester of pregnancy. This rearrangement joins TRBV4-1 to TRBJ1-1, with D unresolved. The clonotype originates from a female donor with multiple sclerosis, enrolled in a pregnancy study. CDR3 sequence (DNA): TGCGCCAGCAGCCCCAAAGGCAGACATCTCATGAACACTGAAGCTTTCTTT. This gives the protein CASSPKGRHLMNTEAFF.